The entry below gives a single TCR beta chain sequence along with its context. Its target is not known. The data belong to a study of cytomegalovirus exposure and HLA in healthy donors. Study-wide results and caveats: Later work associated 16,951 TCR beta sequences with HLA alleles at 0.05 false discovery rate. Reportedly, a later analysis found an Asian-associated ancestry cluster had fewer N-insertions than the approximately 600-donor mean.

The CDR3 spans 14 residues. CDR1 SGHRS and CDR2 YFSETQ come from the germline V gene. Trimming took off 1 base at V and 6 bases at J, with 12 bases between the two ends. Primers: 60 Vbeta forward and 13 Jbeta reverse. Sequencing used immunoSEQ multiplex PCR; TCRdb keeps in-frame clones, though not all of them. The data show 200,000 or so clones, 82% seen once. As for the donors, each was a healthy bone marrow donor. This receptor was obtained from a woman in her 40s in good health and CMV-seronegative. The material sequenced was PBMCs. The V gene is TRBV5-1, the J gene TRBJ2-3, with a tentative D call TRBD1 (5 bases). The CDR3 reads CASSLIAGYDTQYF. The DNA for the CDR3 is TGCGCCAGCAGCTTGATTGCAGGGTACGATACGCAGTATTTT.